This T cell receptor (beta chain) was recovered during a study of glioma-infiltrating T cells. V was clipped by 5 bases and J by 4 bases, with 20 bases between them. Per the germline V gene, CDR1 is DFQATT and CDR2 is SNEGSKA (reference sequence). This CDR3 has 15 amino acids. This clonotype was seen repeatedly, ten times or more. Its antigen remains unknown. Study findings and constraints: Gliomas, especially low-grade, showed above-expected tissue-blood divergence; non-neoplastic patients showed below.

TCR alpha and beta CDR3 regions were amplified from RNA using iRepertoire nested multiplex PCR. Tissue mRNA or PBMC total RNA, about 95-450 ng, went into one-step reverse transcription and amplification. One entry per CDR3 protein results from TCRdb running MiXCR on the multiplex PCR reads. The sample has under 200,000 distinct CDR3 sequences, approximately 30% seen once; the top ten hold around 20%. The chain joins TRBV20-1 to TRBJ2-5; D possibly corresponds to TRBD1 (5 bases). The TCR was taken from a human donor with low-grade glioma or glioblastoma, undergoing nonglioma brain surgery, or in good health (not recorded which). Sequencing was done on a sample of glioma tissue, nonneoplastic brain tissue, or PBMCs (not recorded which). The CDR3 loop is CSAERSSWGRETQYF. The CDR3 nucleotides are TGCAGTGCTGAACGAAGTTCGTGGGGCCGAGAGACCCAGTACTTC.